The sequence of this T cell receptor (beta chain) was determined in a study of tumor and adjacent non-tumor tissue in lung cancer. On the study more broadly: Patients were aged about 30 to 85, around ten men and roughly five women, stage I to III. Each sample yielded around 4 million productive TCRbeta reads on average. The study, taken as a whole, reports: In normal lung, the top 100 clones were significantly more dominant than in tumor.

For this clonotype: Its antigen is currently unknown. An end of the junction differs from the germline gene, which may be a read error.

Germline V CDR1 and CDR2: SQVTM, ANQGSEA. The CDR3 consists of 14 residues. A modified ARM-PCR protocol with three rounds of nested PCR amplified TCRbeta. In TCRdb, the multiplex PCR reads were re-called with MiXCR into one record per CDR3 protein. The profile shows approximately 76,000 distinct CDR3 sequences, roughly 70% of them singletons. No cell sorting was done before RNA was extracted from the tissue. The sequence was collected from a woman aged 70 to 79 with non-small cell lung cancer. The V and J genes are TRBV29-1 and TRBJ2-2; D is possibly TRBD2 (6 bases). Sample: lung tumor tissue. The CDR3 DNA follows: TGTAGCGTTGTGTACCGGGGGTTTATCGGGGAGCTGTTCTTT. It yields the protein CSVVYRGFIGELFF.